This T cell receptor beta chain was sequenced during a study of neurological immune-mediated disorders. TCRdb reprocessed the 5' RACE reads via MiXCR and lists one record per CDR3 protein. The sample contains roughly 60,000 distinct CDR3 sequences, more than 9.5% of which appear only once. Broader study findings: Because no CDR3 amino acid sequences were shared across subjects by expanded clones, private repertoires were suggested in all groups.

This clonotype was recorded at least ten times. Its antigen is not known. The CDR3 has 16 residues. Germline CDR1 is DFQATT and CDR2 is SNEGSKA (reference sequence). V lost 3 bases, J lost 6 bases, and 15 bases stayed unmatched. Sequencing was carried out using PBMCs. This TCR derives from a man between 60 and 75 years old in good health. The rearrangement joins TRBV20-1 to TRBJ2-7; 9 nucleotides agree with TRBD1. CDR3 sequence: CSASARTGGNYGEQYF. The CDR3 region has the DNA TGCAGTGCTAGCGCACGTACAGGGGGCAACTACGGCGAGCAGTACTTC.